This TCR beta chain was documented in a study of blood T cell repertoires in COVID-19 (TCRdb year 2020). The study in broad terms: Collaborator samples came from the United States, Italy and Spain and covered acute and convalescent phases of COVID-19. The prospective study material was composed of cDNA or gDNA derived from T cells, B-cell-depleted T cells, or PBMCs. Deeply sampled blood TCRbeta repertoires from subjects exposed to, actively infected with, or recovered from COVID-19 were included in the dataset. A freely available public database, intended as a resource for researchers studying the immune response to SARS-CoV-2, is where the repertoires were released. The samples were drawn from two sources: the first 160 participants of the ongoing ImmuneRACE study, and fewer than 1,500 subjects contributed by 6 global collaborators. The sample metadata nearly always contained a de-identified subject ID, COVID-19 status, age in years and sex. Where HLA class I and class II types were available, the types were taken from metadata supplied by the sample provider, not from assay-based typing.

Trimming removed 7 bases from V and 9 bases from J; the gene matches leave 9 bases unexplained. From the cysteine up to the phenylalanine, the CDR3 has a length of 15 residues. Only the CDR3 region is kept as DNA, spanning 45 bases read in frame from base 1. CDR1 and CDR2, looked up from the germline V gene, are MNHEY and SVGAGI. Collaborating institutions collected whole blood in K2EDTA tubes following their own protocols. For TCRbeta analysis, collaborators shipped samples in one of three forms: frozen whole blood, isolated PBMCs, or DNA extracted from either of those sample types. TCRbeta CDR3 regions were amplified from genomic DNA by means of the immunoSEQ Assay, a bias-controlled multiplex PCR. Per the source publication's procedure: Within the assay, amplification of reference gene primers was used to estimate how many nucleated cells each sample contained. To quantify the absolute abundance of each unique TCRbeta CDR3 rearrangement, sequence reads were collapsed and filtered. For each sample, productive Simpson clonality was calculated as the square root of Simpson's diversity index over productive rearrangements. This immuneACCESS table, as held by TCRdb, lists in-frame sequences with V and J called but not all clones. Of the missing ones, under half trace to an unresolved V gene in checked studies; the others have no known cause. The V and J calls and the clone size are those of that table, but D and trimming were determined from the DNA. For this sample the table gives under 400,000 clones, of which around 90% were detected only once. The ten most abundant clones make up approximately 6.2% of the sample.

Regarding this clone: Its antigen specificity is not known. No quality values exist for individual bases; no much larger clone is one base distant.

What the research found in general, with its limitations: How much clinical and demographic metadata was included differed by source and by participant, and the metadata was provided uncurated.

The chain couples TRBV6-5 to TRBJ1-6; TRBD1 agrees with 10 junctional bases. The material sequenced was peripheral blood. The receptor's source is a man aged 18 to 29 with active or convalescent COVID-19. The DNA reads as follows: TGTGCCAGCACCAACGGCGGGACAGGGGCTTCACCCCTCCACTTT. This gives the protein CASTNGGTGASPLHF.